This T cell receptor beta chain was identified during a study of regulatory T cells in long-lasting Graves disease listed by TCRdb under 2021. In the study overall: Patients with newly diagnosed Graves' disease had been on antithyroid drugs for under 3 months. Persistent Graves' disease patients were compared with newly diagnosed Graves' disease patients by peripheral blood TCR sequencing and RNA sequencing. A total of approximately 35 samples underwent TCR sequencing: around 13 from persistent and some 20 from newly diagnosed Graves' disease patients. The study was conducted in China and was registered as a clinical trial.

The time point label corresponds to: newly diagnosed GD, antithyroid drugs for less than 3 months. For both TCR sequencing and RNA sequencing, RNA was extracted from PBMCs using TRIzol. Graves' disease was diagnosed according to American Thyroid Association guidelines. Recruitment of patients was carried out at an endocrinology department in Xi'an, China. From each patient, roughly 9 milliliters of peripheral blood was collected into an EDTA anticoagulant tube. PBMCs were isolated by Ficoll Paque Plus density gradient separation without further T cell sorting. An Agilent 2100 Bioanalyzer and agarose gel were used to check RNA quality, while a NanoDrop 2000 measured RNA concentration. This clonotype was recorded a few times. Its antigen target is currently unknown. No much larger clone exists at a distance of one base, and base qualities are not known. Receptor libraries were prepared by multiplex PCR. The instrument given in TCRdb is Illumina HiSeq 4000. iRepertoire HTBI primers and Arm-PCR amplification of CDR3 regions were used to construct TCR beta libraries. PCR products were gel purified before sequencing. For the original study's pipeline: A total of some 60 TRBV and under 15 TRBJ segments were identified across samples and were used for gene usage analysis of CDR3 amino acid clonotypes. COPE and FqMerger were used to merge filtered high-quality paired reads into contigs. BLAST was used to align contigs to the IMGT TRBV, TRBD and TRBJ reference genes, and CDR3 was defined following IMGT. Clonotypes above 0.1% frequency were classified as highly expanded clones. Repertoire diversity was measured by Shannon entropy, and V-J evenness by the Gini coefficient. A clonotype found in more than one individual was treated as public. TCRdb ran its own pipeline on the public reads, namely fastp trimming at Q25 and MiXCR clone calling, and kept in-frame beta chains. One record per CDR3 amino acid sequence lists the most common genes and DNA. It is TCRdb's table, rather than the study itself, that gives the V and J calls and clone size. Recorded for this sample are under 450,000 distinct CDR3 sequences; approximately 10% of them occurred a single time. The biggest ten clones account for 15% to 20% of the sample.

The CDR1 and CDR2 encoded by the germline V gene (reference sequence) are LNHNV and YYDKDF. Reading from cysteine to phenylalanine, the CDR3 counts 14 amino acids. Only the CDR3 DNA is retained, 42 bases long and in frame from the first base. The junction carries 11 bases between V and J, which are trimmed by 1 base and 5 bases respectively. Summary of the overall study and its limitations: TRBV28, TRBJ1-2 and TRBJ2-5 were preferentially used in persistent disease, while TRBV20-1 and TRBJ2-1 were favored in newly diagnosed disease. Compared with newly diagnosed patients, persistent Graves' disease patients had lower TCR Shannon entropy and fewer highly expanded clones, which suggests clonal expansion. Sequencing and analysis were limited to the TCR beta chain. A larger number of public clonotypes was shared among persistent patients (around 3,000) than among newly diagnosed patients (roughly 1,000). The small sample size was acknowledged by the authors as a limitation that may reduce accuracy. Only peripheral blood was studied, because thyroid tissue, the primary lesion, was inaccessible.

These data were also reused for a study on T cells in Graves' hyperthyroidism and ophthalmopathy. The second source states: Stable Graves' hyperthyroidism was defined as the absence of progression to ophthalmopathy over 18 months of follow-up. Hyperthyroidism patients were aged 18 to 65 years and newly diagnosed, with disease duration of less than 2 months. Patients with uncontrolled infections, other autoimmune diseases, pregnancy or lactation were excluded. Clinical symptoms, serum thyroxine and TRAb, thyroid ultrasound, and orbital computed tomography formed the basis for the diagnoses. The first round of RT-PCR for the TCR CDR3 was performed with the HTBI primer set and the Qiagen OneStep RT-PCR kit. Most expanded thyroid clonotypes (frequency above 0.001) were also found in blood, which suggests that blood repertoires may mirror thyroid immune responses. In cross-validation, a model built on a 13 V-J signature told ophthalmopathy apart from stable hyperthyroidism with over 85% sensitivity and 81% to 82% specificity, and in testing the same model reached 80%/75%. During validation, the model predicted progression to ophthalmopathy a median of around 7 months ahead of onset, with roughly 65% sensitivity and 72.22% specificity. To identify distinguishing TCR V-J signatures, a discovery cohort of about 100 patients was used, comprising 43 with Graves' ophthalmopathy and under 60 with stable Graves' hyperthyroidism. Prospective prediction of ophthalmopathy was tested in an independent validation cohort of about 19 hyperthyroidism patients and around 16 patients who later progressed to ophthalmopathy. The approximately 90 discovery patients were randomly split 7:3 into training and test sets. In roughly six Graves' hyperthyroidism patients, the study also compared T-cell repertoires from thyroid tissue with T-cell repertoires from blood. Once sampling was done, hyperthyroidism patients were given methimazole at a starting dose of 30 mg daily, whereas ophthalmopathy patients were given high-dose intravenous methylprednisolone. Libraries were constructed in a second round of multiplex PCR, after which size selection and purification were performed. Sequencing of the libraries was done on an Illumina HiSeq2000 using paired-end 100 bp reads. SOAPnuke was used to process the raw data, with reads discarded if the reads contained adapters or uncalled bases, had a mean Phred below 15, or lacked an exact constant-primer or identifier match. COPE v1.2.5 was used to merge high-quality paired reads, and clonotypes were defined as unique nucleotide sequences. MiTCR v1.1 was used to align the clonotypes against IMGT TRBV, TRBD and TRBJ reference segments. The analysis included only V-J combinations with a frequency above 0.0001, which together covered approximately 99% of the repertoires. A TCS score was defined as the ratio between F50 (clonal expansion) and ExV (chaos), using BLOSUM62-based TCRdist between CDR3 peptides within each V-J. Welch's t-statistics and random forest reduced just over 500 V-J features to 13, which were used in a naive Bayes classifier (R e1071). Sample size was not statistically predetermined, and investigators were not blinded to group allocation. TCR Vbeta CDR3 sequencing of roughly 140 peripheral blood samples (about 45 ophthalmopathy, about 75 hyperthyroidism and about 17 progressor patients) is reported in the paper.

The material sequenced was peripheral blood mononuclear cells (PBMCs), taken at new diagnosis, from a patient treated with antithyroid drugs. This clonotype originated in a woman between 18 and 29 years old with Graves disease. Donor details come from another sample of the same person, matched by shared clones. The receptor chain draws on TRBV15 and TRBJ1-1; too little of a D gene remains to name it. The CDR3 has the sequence CATSRVASSTEAFF. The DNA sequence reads TGTGCCACCAGCAGAGTAGCCTCGTCGACTGAAGCTTTCTTT.